What follows is one T cell receptor (beta chain) and its context. It lacks a known antigen. Base-call qualities are not available, and no considerably larger clone is one nucleotide away. The data derive from a study of metastatic and nonmetastatic thyroid tumors (dated by TCRdb to the early 2020s). About the full investigation: The researchers compared repertoires between peripheral blood samples and tumor or nodule tissue samples from patients with malignant or benign thyroid disease. Overall study outcomes, separate from this receptor: In both blood and tumor samples, TCR beta diversity was reported to be significantly higher in malignant tumors than in benign nodules.

CDR1 and CDR2, per the germline V gene, are MNHNS and SASEGT. Reading from cysteine to phenylalanine, the CDR3 counts 13 amino acids. Kept here is only the CDR3 DNA, which spans 39 bases and is read in frame from base 1. Trimming removed 7 bases from V and 1 base from J, leaving 10 bases between the germline ends. The library was produced with PCR. Instrument used: Illumina HiSeq 4000. High-throughput sequencing was used to profile the TCR beta-chain CDR3 region of every patient. Concerning the study's data processing: Drawing on CDR3 differences between clinicopathological groups, the researchers built a classifier meant to tell apart patients with distant-metastatic papillary thyroid cancer. The Shannon index was used to measure repertoire diversity, and the Morisita-Horn index was used to measure how similar tumor and blood repertoires were. TCRdb ran its own pipeline on the public reads, namely fastp trimming at Q25 and MiXCR clone calling, and kept in-frame beta chains. Clone size and V and J calls follow TCRdb, not the original study. For this sample there are 15,000 to 20,000 clones; almost 35% appear just once. The leading ten clones occupy around 7% of the sample.

None of the patients had been given any treatment before thyroid surgery. Using T-cell receptor beta sequencing, the study looked back at clinical samples from patients collected from about 2012 to 2018. The clonotype comes from a female donor with papillary thyroid cancer or a benign thyroid nodule (not recorded which). Some clones in this sample may be carry-over from other donors' samples. The specimen was tumor tissue. The sequence joins TRBV6-1 to TRBJ1-2; the D region possibly corresponds to TRBD1 (5 bases align). The CDR3 protein sequence reads: CASTRDGNYGYTF. The bases read TGTGCCAGCACTAGGGACGGTAACTATGGCTACACCTTC.